The sequence of this T cell receptor beta chain was determined in a study of beta chain features in type 1 diabetes. Of note for this clone: The antigen remains unidentified.

The isolated RNA, all of it, was reverse transcribed, so expressed TCRB transcripts were what got sequenced. Clones were sequenced by immunoSEQ multiplex PCR, and TCRdb holds only the in-frame ones, with some missing. This table holds about 330,000 clones, 8% to 13% found once. Whole-study findings and limits: The similarity of naive, central memory and Treg TCRB repertoires appeared greater among patients than among healthy donors. When VDJ junctions were examined, type 1 diabetes patients showed fewer insertions and more deletions.

This TCR came from a woman aged 25 to 39 in good health. The sequenced material came from naive CD4+ T cells from blood.

CDR3 coding DNA: TGTGCCAGCAGCCAAGAGTCAGGGGGCAGTTACAATGAGCAGTTCTTC. Translating gives CASSQESGGSYNEQFF. The J gene is TRBJ2-1, the V gene TRBV4-2; TRBD1 matches at 8 bases. Trimming cost V 0 bases and J 4 bases; bases outside gene matches: 5. The germline CDR1 and CDR2 sequences are LGHNA and YNFKEQ. This CDR3 has 16 amino acids.